The following is a T cell receptor beta chain sequence with its context. Its target is unknown. This specimen comes from a study of blood T cells in healthy people across ages. General study points: Calculation of diversity from one million T cells yielded estimates considered to be underestimates. Older individuals had lower TCR beta diversity per million T cells (the decline was roughly linear).

Germline V gene lookup returns CDR1 SGHTA and CDR2 FQGNSA. The CDR3 is 15 amino acids. V lost 1 base and J 5 bases, leaving 11 bases between the germline ends. Each sample provided at least 5 micrograms of extracted total RNA. The authors ran a second PCR of 7 to 11 cycles using a sample-barcoded 5' primer and a J-beta primer mix. The authors tagged each cDNA molecule using a template-switch adaptor with 12 random nucleotides. TCRdb itself ran the 5' RACE reads through MiXCR, one entry per CDR3 protein. This sample has approximately 1.5 million distinct CDR3 sequences, with 30% to 35% found just once.

The source is a woman aged 25 to 45 in good health. Sequences were obtained from blood. This chain links TRBV7-2 with TRBJ2-2; either TRBD1 or TRBD2 may supply D (5 bases each). The CDR3 DNA reads TGTGCCAGCAGCTTAGGGGGGTTGACAACCGGGGAGCTGTTTTTT. Translating it yields CASSLGGLTTGELFF.